The 12 T cell receptor beta chains below come from one sample, sequenced in a study of blood T cell repertoires in COVID-19. TCRdb's table, derived via immunoSEQ multiplex PCR, lists solely in-frame clones and lacks some. The repertoire consists of 150,000 to 250,000 clones, with roughly 87% occurring once and the leading ten covering 2% to 2.5%. The sequencing sample was made of PBMCs or T cells enriched from blood (not recorded which). These receptor sequences come from a woman aged 30 to 39 who had recovered from COVID-19.

V usage is TRBV6-6 and J usage is TRBJ2-3; 7 bases agree with TRBD2. Germline V gene lookup returns CDR1 MNHNY and CDR2 SVGAGI (reference sequence). The CDR3 loop spans 17 amino acids. Trimming cost V 5 bases and J 3 bases; bases outside gene matches: 14. This CDR3 is CASSPRAGEIWTDTQYF. The CDR3 nucleotides are TGTGCCAGCAGTCCGAGGGCGGGGGAGATCTGGACAGATACGCAGTATTTT.

The DNA of the CDR3 is TGTGCCAGCAGCGGTCAGGGTAGGAGTCAGCCCCAGCATTTT. It encodes CASSGQGRSQPQHF. The chain couples TRBV7-2 to TRBJ1-5; D possibly corresponds to TRBD1 (5 bases). CDR3 length: 14 residues. Trimming left V 5 bases short and J 6 bases short, with 14 bases between. Germline V gene lookup returns CDR1 SGHTA and CDR2 FQGNSA. Full variable domain (missing parts from reference TRBV7-2 and TRBJ1-5): GAGVSQSPSNKVTEKGKDVELRCDPISGHTALYWYRQSLGQGLEFLIYFQGNSAPDKSGLPSDRFSAERTGGSVSTLTIQRTQQEDSAVYLCASSGQGRSQPQHFGDGTRLSIL.

CDR3 region: CASSPYGITTEAFF. For the CDR3, the DNA is TGTGCCAGCAGTCCCTACGGGATTACCACTGAAGCTTTCTTT. The V call is TRBV6-5, the J call TRBJ1-1; D is uncertain. V was cut by 5 bases and J by 4 bases, with 14 bases left in between. The CDR3 is 14 residues long. Germline-derived CDR1 and CDR2 are MNHEY and SVGAGI.

The chain couples TRBV18 to TRBJ1-2; 8 nucleotides match TRBD1. The CDR3 is 12 amino acids. Germline CDR1 is KGHSH and CDR2 is LQKENI. Trimming removed 6 bases from V and 6 bases from J; junction bases left unmatched: 3. The CDR3 loop reads CASSGQGNGYTF. Written as DNA, the CDR3 is TGTGCCAGCTCTGGACAGGGTAATGGCTACACCTTC.

In nucleotides, the CDR3 is TGTGCCAGCAGCCCCGGACAGGGGAACACCGGGGAGCTGTTTTTT. This sequence encodes CASSPGQGNTGELFF. V usage is TRBV11-1 and J usage is TRBJ2-2; 8 bases are a match to TRBD1. This CDR3 contains 15 residues. V shed 5 bases and J 1 base; nucleotides not matched to a gene: 3. Germline V CDR1 and CDR2: SGHAT, FQDESV (reference sequence).

To note about this clone: Distinct nucleotide sequences in the sample also encode this CDR3. The chain couples TRBV9 to TRBJ2-5, with 8 bases lining up with TRBD2. Germline V gene sequence: CDR1 SGDLS, CDR2 YYNGEE. V was pared by 5 bases and J by 3 bases, with 9 bases of the junction left unmatched. The CDR3 covers 15 residues. The CDR3 DNA reads as TGTGCCAGCAGTAGCCTGGGCGGGGGGAAAGAGACCCAGTACTTC. Protein product: CASSSLGGGKETQYF.

Points on this clone: Within the sample, other DNA sequences also encode this same CDR3. The V and J genes are TRBV5-1 and TRBJ1-4; D might be TRBD1 (5 bases). With 0 bases removed from V and 2 bases from J, the gap between germline ends came to 8 bases. In germline, CDR1 is SGHRS, CDR2 YFSETQ. The CDR3 consists of 15 residues. The DNA of the CDR3 is TGCGCCAGCAGCTTGGCCGGGGGGACTAATGAAAAACTGTTTTTT. It is translated as CASSLAGGTNEKLFF.

This rearrangement joins TRBV27 to TRBJ1-5; 7 bases are shared with TRBD1. The CDR3 sequence is 16 residues long. Per the germline V gene, CDR1 is MNHEY and CDR2 is SMNVEV (reference sequence). Losses at the gene ends were 4 bases for V and 0 bases for J; bases not matched to a gene: 6. The CDR3 is CASSSLGTVSNQPQHF. The CDR3 DNA reads as TGTGCCAGCAGTTCCCTCGGGACAGTTAGCAATCAGCCCCAGCATTTT.

The chain employs TRBV7-9 and TRBJ1-5; the D is unclear. Germline CDR1 reads SEHNR; CDR2 reads FQNEAQ (reference sequence). The CDR3 is made up of 12 amino acids. Trimming cost V 5 bases and J 9 bases, with 11 bases left between them. CDR3 loop: CASSMDSLPQHF. CDR3 sequence (DNA): TGTGCCAGCAGCATGGACTCTTTGCCCCAGCATTTT.

This sequence joins TRBV2 and TRBJ1-2; weak D call: TRBD1 (6 bases). CDR3 length equals 14 residues. The germline V gene encodes CDR1 SNHLY and CDR2 FYNNEI. V was shortened by 4 bases and J by 6 bases, with 15 bases between the two germline ends. The CDR3 nucleotides read TGTGCCAGCAGTGGGGACAAGGCCGGGCATGGCTACACCTTC. Translation: CASSGDKAGHGYTF.

The chain carries TRBV2 and TRBJ2-7; 7 bases line up with TRBD2. Germline V gene sequence: CDR1 SNHLY, CDR2 FYNNEI. The length of the CDR3 is 15 residues. Unmatched junction bases numbered 10, after V lost 4 bases and J lost 4 bases. The CDR3: CASSVGDGGTYEQYF. The CDR3 DNA is TGTGCCAGCAGTGTTGGGGACGGGGGGACTTACGAGCAGTACTTC.

In its sample, this clone was seen a few times. This sequence joins TRBV9 and TRBJ1-6; D is ambiguous. This CDR3 contains 15 residues. CDR1 is SGDLS, CDR2 YYNGEE, per germline. Trimming cost V 3 bases and J 7 bases, with 14 bases left between them. The CDR3 DNA reads as TGTGCCAGCAGCGGGAGGGAGGACGGGAATTCACCCCTCCACTTT. Amino acid sequence: CASSGREDGNSPLHF.